This is a list of T cell receptor beta chains from one sample in a study of CD8+ T cells in alopecia areata. The assay was immunoSEQ multiplex PCR, and TCRdb's table has in-frame clones only and misses some. The table has about 110,000 clones, 55% to 60% seen once. Sequencing was performed on CD4+ T cells sorted from blood, taken at week 24, from a patient treated with tofacitinib. The receptors shown here come from a human donor with alopecia areata. Each CDR3 is given with its conserved first and last residue. D genes are given only for firm matches.

D gene,J gene,V gene,CDR3 length,CDR3 protein
TRBD1,TRBJ1-4,TRBV4-1,16,CASSRTGGLRNEKLFF
.,TRBJ2-3,TRBV15,13,CATSRLGPSTQYF
.,TRBJ1-3,TRBV30,15,CAWSNRGRRGNTIYF
TRBD2,TRBJ2-3,TRBV6-5,14,CASTSGGGPDTQYF
.,TRBJ1-6,TRBV7-2,12,CASSLLNSPLHF
TRBD1,TRBJ1-2,TRBV27,13,CASSIDRAYGYTF
.,TRBJ2-7,TRBV29-1,14,CSVGRTFSSYEQYF
.,TRBJ2-3,TRBV6-5,13,CASRQVNTDTQYF
.,TRBJ2-3,TRBV5-6,12,CASTIFGDTQYF
TRBD1,TRBJ1-6,TRBV10-3,14,CAIRATGDNSPLHF
.,TRBJ1-5,TRBV6-5,15,CASSAAGPVGQPQHF
.,TRBJ2-7,TRBV29-1,15,CSVEKGGGKSYEQYF
.,TRBJ2-1,TRBV18,13,CASSPRPTGEQFF
TRBD1,TRBJ2-4,TRBV4-3,15,CASSQGTGGKNIQYF
.,TRBJ1-2,TRBV27,15,CASSPYRVSDYGYTF
TRBD1,TRBJ1-2,TRBV29-1,13,CSVARQGGTLYTF
.,TRBJ2-7,TRBV2,14,CASSRAARDYEQYF
.,TRBJ1-3,TRBV29-1,12,CSVGTFGNTIYF
.,TRBJ2-3,TRBV30,13,CAWSGGRTDTQYF
.,TRBJ1-2,TRBV29-1,14,CSVAQGVEGYGYTF
.,TRBJ2-7,TRBV11-2,15,CASSLDIQGGNEQYF
.,TRBJ1-2,TRBV19,16,CASSRATYSLDYGYTF
.,TRBJ1-5,TRBV6-5,14,CASSRTPTGSTQHF
.,TRBJ1-1,TRBV29-1,12,CVSHTLNTEAFF
.,TRBJ2-7,TRBV27,14,CASSLPGAAYEQYF
TRBD2,TRBJ2-5,TRBV19,16,CASSIMFAGGQETQYF
.,TRBJ2-7,TRBV30,13,CAWSGFEPYEQYF
TRBD2,TRBJ2-3,TRBV5-4,15,CASSLSSGGSDTQYF